This TCR beta chain stems from a study of blood T cell repertoires in COVID-19. Study background: Acute and convalescent COVID-19 samples came from the United States, Italy and Spain.

Trimming removed 4 bases at V and 6 bases at J, with 6 bases between. The CDR3 has 12 amino acids. Per germline, CDR1 LGHNA and CDR2 YSLEER. TCRdb's copy holds only in-frame clones and misses some; the assay was immunoSEQ multiplex PCR. The table includes about 400,000 clones, about 90% detected once. Enrolled through a virtual design, the participants were between about 18 and 100 years of age and came from about two dozen US areas. Participant-reported clinical history was the basis for cohort assignment. The study counted Cohort 3 donors as recovered given two negative PCRs, clearance, or symptom resolution.

The receptor's source is a woman aged 25-40 years who had recovered from COVID-19. The rearrangement uses TRBV4-3 and TRBJ2-2; maybe TRBD2 (6 bases). Sequenced input: PBMCs or T cells enriched from blood (not recorded which). The chain's CDR3 is CASSRGAGELFF. The CDR3 nucleotides are TGCGCCAGCAGCCGGGGGGCCGGGGAGCTGTTTTTT.